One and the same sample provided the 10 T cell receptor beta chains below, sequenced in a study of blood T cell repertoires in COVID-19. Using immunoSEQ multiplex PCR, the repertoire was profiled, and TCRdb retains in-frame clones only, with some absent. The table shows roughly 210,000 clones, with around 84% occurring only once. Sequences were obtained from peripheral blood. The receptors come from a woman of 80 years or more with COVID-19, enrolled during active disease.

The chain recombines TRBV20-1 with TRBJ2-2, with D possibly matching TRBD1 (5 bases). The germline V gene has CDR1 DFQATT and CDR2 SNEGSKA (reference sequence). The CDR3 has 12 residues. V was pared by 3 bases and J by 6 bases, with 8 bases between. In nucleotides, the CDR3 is TGCAGTGCTAGTGTCAGGGCCGGGGAGCTGTTTTTT. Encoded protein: CSASVRAGELFF.

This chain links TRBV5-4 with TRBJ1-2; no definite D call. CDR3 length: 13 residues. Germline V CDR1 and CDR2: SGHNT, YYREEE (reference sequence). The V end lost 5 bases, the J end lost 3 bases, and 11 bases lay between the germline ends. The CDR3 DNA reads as TGTGCCAGCAGTGTCCGAGGTGACTATGGCTACACCTTC. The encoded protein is CASSVRGDYGYTF.

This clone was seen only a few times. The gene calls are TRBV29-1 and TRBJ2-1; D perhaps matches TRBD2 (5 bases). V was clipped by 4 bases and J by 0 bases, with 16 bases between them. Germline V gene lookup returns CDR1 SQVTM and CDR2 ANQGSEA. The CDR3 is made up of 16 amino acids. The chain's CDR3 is CSVAGKSQHSYNEQFF. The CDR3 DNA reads TGCAGCGTTGCCGGGAAGAGTCAACACTCCTACAATGAGCAGTTCTTC.

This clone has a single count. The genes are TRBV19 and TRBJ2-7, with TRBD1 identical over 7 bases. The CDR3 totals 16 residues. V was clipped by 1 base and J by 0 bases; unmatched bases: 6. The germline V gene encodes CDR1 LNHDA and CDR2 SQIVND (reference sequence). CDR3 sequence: CASSIGLRDSSYEQYV. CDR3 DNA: TGTGCCAGTAGTATAGGCTTAAGGGACAGCTCCTACGAGCAGTACGTC.

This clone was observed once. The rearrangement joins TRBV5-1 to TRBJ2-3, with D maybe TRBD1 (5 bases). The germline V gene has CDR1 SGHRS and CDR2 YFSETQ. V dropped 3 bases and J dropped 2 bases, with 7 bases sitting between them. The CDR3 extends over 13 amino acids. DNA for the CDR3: TGCGCCAGCAGCTCGGACAACACAGATACGCAGTATTTT. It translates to CASSSDNTDTQYF.

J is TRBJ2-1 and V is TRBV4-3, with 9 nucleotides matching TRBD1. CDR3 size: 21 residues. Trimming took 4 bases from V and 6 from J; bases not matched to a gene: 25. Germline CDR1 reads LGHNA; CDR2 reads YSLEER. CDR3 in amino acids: CASSPVGPGQGFYSTINEQFF. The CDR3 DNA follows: TGCGCCAGCAGCCCCGTTGGGCCGGGACAGGGTTTTTATTCCACTATCAATGAGCAGTTCTTC.

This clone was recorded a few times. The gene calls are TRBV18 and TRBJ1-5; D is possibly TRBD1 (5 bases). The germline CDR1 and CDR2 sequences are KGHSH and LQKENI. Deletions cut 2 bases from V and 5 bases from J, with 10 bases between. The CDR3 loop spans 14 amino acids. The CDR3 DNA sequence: TGTGCCAGCTCACCAGAGACAGCTGATCAGCCCCAGCATTTT. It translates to CASSPETADQPQHF.

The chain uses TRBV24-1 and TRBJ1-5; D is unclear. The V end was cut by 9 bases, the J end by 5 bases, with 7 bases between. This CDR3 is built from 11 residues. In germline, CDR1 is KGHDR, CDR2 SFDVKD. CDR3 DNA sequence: TGTGCCACCTATTATTATCAGCCCCAGCATTTT. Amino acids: CATYYYQPQHF.

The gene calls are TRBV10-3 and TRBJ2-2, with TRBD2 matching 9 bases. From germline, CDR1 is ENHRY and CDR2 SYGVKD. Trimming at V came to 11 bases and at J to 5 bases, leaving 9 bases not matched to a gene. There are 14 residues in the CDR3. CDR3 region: CACSSSGGTGELFF. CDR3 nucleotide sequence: TGTGCCTGTAGCAGTAGCGGGGGTACCGGGGAGCTGTTTTTT.

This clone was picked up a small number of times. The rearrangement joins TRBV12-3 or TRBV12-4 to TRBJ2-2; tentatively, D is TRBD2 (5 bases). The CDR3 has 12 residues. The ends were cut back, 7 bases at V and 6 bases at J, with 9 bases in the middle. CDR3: CASMGEAGELFF. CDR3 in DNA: TGTGCCAGCATGGGAGAGGCCGGGGAGCTGTTTTTT.